The 17 T cell receptor beta chains below all came from one sample that was sequenced in a study of blood T cell repertoires in COVID-19. Produced via immunoSEQ multiplex PCR; TCRdb's table is partial and in-frame only. The sample comprises approximately 200,000 clones, 65% to 80% of which are singletons, and about an eighth rests with the top ten. The sample taken for sequencing was peripheral blood. All receptors come from a woman aged 45-59 years with acute or convalescent COVID-19.

This clone was picked up a small number of times. At the DNA level, this CDR3 is encoded by other sequences in the same sample as well. The chain combines TRBV5-5 with TRBJ2-2, with 15 bases fitting TRBD2. Germline V lookup: CDR1 SGHKS, CDR2 YYEKEE (reference sequence). V shed 4 bases and J 2 bases; nucleotides not matched to a gene: 3. The CDR3 has 17 residues. The CDR3 DNA reads TGTGCCAGCAGCCTGGGACTAGCGGGGGGAAACACCGGGGAGCTGTTTTTT. This encodes CASSLGLAGGNTGELFF. Full variable domain (outside the CDR3, taken from reference TRBV5-5 and TRBJ2-2): DAGVTQSPTHLIKTRGQQVTLRCSPISGHKSVSWYQQVLGQGPQFIFQYYEKEERGRGNFPDRFSARQFPNYSSELNVNALLLGDSALYLCASSLGLAGGNTGELFFGEGSRLTVL.

The rearrangement uses TRBV7-6 and TRBJ1-1, with 7 bases fitting TRBD1. Per germline, CDR1 SGHVS and CDR2 FNYEAQ. CDR3 length equals 13 residues. J lost 4 bases, V lost 6 bases, and 5 bases had no gene match. The CDR3: CASSPDRVTEAFF. Written as DNA, the CDR3 is TGTGCCAGCAGTCCCGACAGGGTCACTGAAGCTTTCTTT.

The V call is TRBV27, the J call TRBJ2-7; TRBD2 matches 8 bases. This CDR3 region has 17 residues. Trimming took 1 base from V and 2 from J; bases not matched to a gene: 10. Germline V CDR1 and CDR2: MNHEY, SMNVEV (reference sequence). In nucleotides, the CDR3 is TGTGCCAGCAGTTTATGGCGGGTTAGCGGGATAACCTACGAGCAGTACTTC. Translating gives CASSLWRVSGITYEQYF.

V usage is TRBV27 and J usage is TRBJ1-5; 8 bases agree with TRBD1. V lost 5 bases and J lost 2; bases outside the gene matches: 5. Germline-derived CDR1 and CDR2 are MNHEY and SMNVEV (reference sequence). The CDR3 has 15 amino acids. Written as DNA, the CDR3 is TGTGCCAGCAGTCCCGTACAGGGGGGCAATCAGCCCCAGCATTTT. It encodes CASSPVQGGNQPQHF.

The chain carries TRBV18 and TRBJ1-1, with 8 bases that match TRBD1. Unmatched junction bases numbered 8, after V lost 5 bases and J lost 0 bases. Germline V gives CDR1 KGHSH, CDR2 LQKENI. The length of the CDR3 is 16 residues. In DNA form, the CDR3 reads TGTGCCAGCTCAACCGCGGACAGGGTTATGAACACTGAAGCTTTCTTT. This codes for CASSTADRVMNTEAFF.

The J gene is TRBJ2-7, the V gene TRBV4-3; 7 bases fit TRBD2. Germline V gene lookup returns CDR1 LGHNA and CDR2 YSLEER. The CDR3 extends over 18 amino acids. Trimming cost V 0 bases and J 9 bases; bases outside gene matches: 20. CDR3 sequence reads: CASSQDLSVLAGETPQYF. DNA for the CDR3: TGCGCCAGCAGCCAAGATTTATCTGTCTTGGCGGGAGAAACTCCGCAGTACTTC.

A few counts support this clone. The chain uses TRBV11-2 and TRBJ1-4, with TRBD1 matching 9 bases. V shed 3 bases and J 5 bases; nucleotides not matched to a gene: 4. Germline V gene sequence: CDR1 SGHAT, CDR2 FQNNGV. The CDR3 covers 15 residues. This chain's CDR3 is CASSFRGTGNEKLFF. The CDR3 nucleotides read TGTGCCAGCAGCTTCCGAGGGACAGGGAATGAAAAACTGTTTTTT.

The chain combines TRBV19 with TRBJ2-2; 7 bases agree with TRBD2. CDR1 LNHDA and CDR2 SQIVND come from the germline V gene (reference sequence). This CDR3 has 16 amino acids. J was trimmed by 5 bases and V by 3 bases; bases with no gene match: 9. This chain's CDR3 is CASSMVRGGGTGELFF. The CDR3 bases are TGTGCCAGTAGTATGGTGAGGGGCGGGGGTACCGGGGAGCTGTTTTTT.

This chain connects TRBV6-5 to TRBJ2-7; D possibly corresponds to TRBD2 (6 bases). V shed 5 bases and J shed 0 bases, with 14 bases lying between them. The germline V gene has CDR1 MNHEY and CDR2 SVGAGI. This CDR3 spans 15 amino acids. This chain's CDR3 is CASSPGTGDSYEQYF. The CDR3, as DNA: TGTGCCAGCAGTCCCGGGACGGGGGACTCCTACGAGCAGTACTTC.

This chain uses TRBV19 with TRBJ2-7; tentative D call: TRBD2 (7 bases). Germline V gene lookup returns CDR1 LNHDA and CDR2 SQIVND (reference sequence). This CDR3 has 13 residues. V lost 9 bases and J 2 bases, leaving 14 bases between the germline ends. In nucleotides, the CDR3 is TGTGCCAGCCGAGGGGGGGGAACCTACGAGCAGTACTTC. Translating gives CASRGGGTYEQYF.

The J gene is TRBJ2-1, the V gene TRBV24-1; tentative D call: TRBD2 (7 bases). The CDR3 loop spans 15 amino acids. The V gene's germline CDR1 is KGHDR and CDR2 SFDVKD. V shed 7 bases and J shed 9 bases, with 21 bases lying between them. CDR3 sequence: CATSSLGGARGEQFF. In DNA form, the CDR3 reads TGTGCCACCAGCTCCCTGGGGGGGGCCAGGGGTGAGCAGTTCTTC.

V is TRBV6-6 and J is TRBJ2-3; 8 nucleotides match TRBD2. The CDR3 contains 16 residues. Germline CDR1 MNHNY, CDR2 SVGAGI (reference sequence). After removal of 5 bases from V and 4 bases from J, the junction contained 11 bases not matched to a gene. The CDR3 DNA sequence: TGTGCCAGCAGTAATGGACTAGCCGGGATCGCAGATACGCAGTATTTT. This translates into CASSNGLAGIADTQYF.

This clone was observed a handful of times. The chain uses TRBV28 and TRBJ1-5; the match to TRBD1 covers 10 bases. Losses at the gene ends were 8 bases for V and 4 bases for J; bases not matched to a gene: 8. CDR3 length: 15 amino acids. Germline CDR1 reads MDHEN; CDR2 reads SYDVKM. The CDR3 region is CASAPGQGINQPQHF. The CDR3 DNA reads as TGTGCCAGCGCTCCGGGACAGGGGATAAATCAGCCCCAGCATTTT.

This sequence joins TRBV7-2 and TRBJ2-3; tentative D call: TRBD2 (5 bases). Germline loops: CDR1 SGHTA, CDR2 FQGNSA. This CDR3 contains 15 residues. Trimming cost V 4 bases and J 7 bases, with 18 bases left between them. CDR3 amino acids: CASSSALGSANTQYF. CDR3 DNA: TGTGCCAGCAGCTCGGCACTGGGTAGCGCAAATACGCAGTATTTT.

This clone was counted a few times. The CDR3 bases are TGTGCCAGCAGTGAAGAGGGACAGGGTAGTAAGCCCCAGCATTTT. This translates into CASSEEGQGSKPQHF. The chain employs TRBV2 and TRBJ1-5, with 9 bases identical to TRBD1. Unmatched junction bases numbered 6, after V lost 1 base and J lost 8 bases. Looked up from germline, CDR1 is SNHLY and CDR2 is FYNNEI. CDR3 length: 15 amino acids.

The rearrangement joins TRBV9 to TRBJ2-3, with 7 bases matching TRBD2. V lost 0 bases and J lost 4; bases outside the gene matches: 5. From germline, CDR1 is SGDLS and CDR2 YYNGEE. This CDR3 contains 15 residues. The CDR3 sequence is CASSVGAGVADTQYF. For the CDR3, the DNA is TGTGCCAGCAGCGTAGGGGCGGGAGTGGCAGATACGCAGTATTTT. Looking up the rest from reference TRBV9 and TRBJ2-3 gives the full variable domain: DSGVTQTPKHLITATGQRVTLRCSPRSGDLSVYWYQQSLDQGLQFLIQYYNGEERAKGNILERFSAQQFPDLHSELNLSSLELGDSALYFCASSVGAGVADTQYFGPGTRLTVL.

The chain carries TRBV2 and TRBJ2-3; 11 positions agree with TRBD2. V gave up 7 bases and J gave up 2 bases; unmatched junction bases: 5. The CDR3 has 15 residues. The V gene's germline CDR1 is SNHLY and CDR2 FYNNEI. The CDR3 DNA is TGTGCCAGCAAGGGACTAGCGGTTCCCACAGATACGCAGTATTTT. Translation gives CASKGLAVPTDTQYF.